The 20 T cell receptor beta chains reported below all come from one sample, sequenced in a study of blood T cell repertoires in COVID-19. TCRdb's copy holds only in-frame clones and misses some; the assay was immunoSEQ multiplex PCR. Here the sample spans tens of thousands of clones, 86% being singletons. The specimen was PBMCs or T cells enriched from blood (not recorded which). These receptors all come from a woman aged 50 to 60 who had recovered from COVID-19.

V usage is TRBV29-1 and J usage is TRBJ2-5; 14 positions agree with TRBD2. This CDR3 has 18 residues. V lost 4 bases and J lost 4; bases outside the gene matches: 14. In germline, CDR1 is SQVTM, CDR2 ANQGSEA. For the CDR3, the DNA is TGCAGCGTTGGACCGAGGACTAGCGGGAGGAGGTTGGGAGAGACCCAGTACTTC. Its protein is CSVGPRTSGRRLGETQYF.

This clone has only one observation. The chain recombines TRBV11-2 with TRBJ2-2; perhaps TRBD2 as D (6 bases). The CDR3 has 16 residues. V was clipped by 1 base and J by 1 base, with 10 bases between them. Per the germline V gene, CDR1 is SGHAT and CDR2 is FQNNGV. The CDR3 DNA reads as TGTGCCAGCAGCTTAGCCTCAGCGGGGAACACCGGGGAGCTGTTTTTT. This encodes CASSLASAGNTGELFF.

V and J are TRBV6-5 and TRBJ1-5; D remains ambiguous. V was cut by 0 bases and J by 0 bases, with 6 bases left in between. CDR1 and CDR2 (germline): MNHEY, SVGAGI. The CDR3 extends over 15 amino acids. In DNA form, the CDR3 reads TGTGCCAGCAGTTACTCCGGGTATAGCAATCAGCCCCAGCATTTT. Translated, it gives CASSYSGYSNQPQHF.

The chain carries TRBV19 and TRBJ1-5; 7 bases are a match to TRBD1. The length of the CDR3 is 13 residues. Germline loops: CDR1 LNHDA, CDR2 SQIVND (reference sequence). The V segment lost 6 bases and the J segment 2 bases; nucleotides outside the gene matches: 1. The CDR3 here is CASRGTGNQPQHF. The CDR3 DNA reads TGTGCCAGTAGAGGGACAGGCAATCAGCCCCAGCATTTT.

This clone was observed a handful of times. The rearrangement joins TRBV4-1 to TRBJ1-2; perhaps TRBD1 as D (5 bases). From germline, CDR1 is MGHRA and CDR2 YSYEKL. V dropped 4 bases and J dropped 0 bases, with 9 bases sitting between them. This CDR3 contains 14 residues. CDR3 DNA: TGCGCCAGCAGCCGTCGACAGACTAACTATGGCTACACCTTC. Translation gives CASSRRQTNYGYTF.

V is TRBV19 and J is TRBJ1-1, with D perhaps TRBD1 (5 bases). This CDR3 is 12 amino acids long. V was cut by 9 bases and J by 2 bases, with 10 bases left in between. CDR1 and CDR2 (germline): LNHDA, SQIVND (reference sequence). This chain's CDR3 is CASREGNTEAFF. CDR3 sequence (DNA): TGTGCCAGCAGGGAGGGAAACACTGAAGCTTTCTTT.

The chain employs TRBV18 and TRBJ2-7, with 7 bases that match TRBD2. Germline loops: CDR1 KGHSH, CDR2 LQKENI. The CDR3 length is 13 residues. With V trimmed by 3 bases and J by 6 bases, 5 bases remained unmatched. CDR3 bases: TGTGCCAGCTCACCTACCTCTAGCGGCGAGCAGTACTTC. Its translation is CASSPTSSGEQYF.

The chain carries TRBV2 and TRBJ1-1, with TRBD1 as a possible D gene (5 bases). Germline CDR1 reads SNHLY; CDR2 reads FYNNEI. The CDR3 sequence is 13 residues long. Between the trimmed V and J ends, which lost 5 bases and 4 bases, there was a span of 11 bases. Here the CDR3 reads CASSSLGVTEAFF. The CDR3 bases are TGTGCCAGCAGTTCGCTAGGGGTCACTGAAGCTTTCTTT.

The chain recombines TRBV28 with TRBJ2-7; D is uncertain. This CDR3 region has 11 residues. CDR1 is MDHEN, CDR2 SYDVKM, per germline. The V gene lost 1 base and the J gene lost 6 bases, with 4 bases spanning the gap. The CDR3 DNA follows: TGTGCCAGCAGTTTATCGGGCGAGCAGTACTTC. Translation: CASSLSGEQYF.

The chain couples TRBV27 to TRBJ2-3; 10 bases align to TRBD2. The junction had 14 bases not matched to a gene; V was cut back by 6 bases and J by 2 bases. The CDR3 contains 18 residues. Germline CDR1 reads MNHEY; CDR2 reads SMNVEV (reference sequence). The CDR3 sequence: CASSWSGRASSITDTQYF. CDR3 DNA sequence: TGTGCCAGCAGCTGGAGCGGGAGGGCGTCCTCCATCACAGATACGCAGTATTTT.

V and J are TRBV7-6 and TRBJ2-1; 10 bases map to TRBD2. The CDR3 spans 19 residues. Germline CDR1 SGHVS, CDR2 FNYEAQ. Trimming cost V 1 base and J 6 bases; bases outside gene matches: 15. DNA of the CDR3: TGTGCCAGCAGCTTAGATCTCCGGGCAGGAAGCGGGAGGGGCAATGAGCAGTTCTTC. It codes for CASSLDLRAGSGRGNEQFF.

This sequence joins TRBV12-3 or TRBV12-4 and TRBJ1-5; D unresolved. The V end was cut by 4 bases, the J end by 4 bases, with 5 bases between. The CDR3 is 12 residues long. This CDR3 is CASSYSNQPQHF. The DNA of the CDR3 is TGTGCCAGCAGTTATTCTAATCAGCCCCAGCATTTT.

The genes are TRBV6-5 and TRBJ1-2; weak D call: TRBD1 (5 bases). The CDR3 sequence is 13 residues long. The germline CDR1 and CDR2 sequences are MNHEY and SVGAGI. Trimming shortened V by 6 bases and J by 9 bases, and 17 bases separated the two germline ends. CDR3 bases: TGTGCCAGCAGACAGGCGGGACTCGAGCGCTACACCTTC. The encoded protein is CASRQAGLERYTF.

This chain connects TRBV28 to TRBJ2-2, with 7 bases that match TRBD1. The J segment lost 6 bases and the V segment lost 1 base, leaving 8 bases of the junction unmatched. The CDR3 is made up of 16 amino acids. CDR1 and CDR2 from the germline V gene are MDHEN and SYDVKM. Written as DNA, the CDR3 is TGTGCCAGCAGTTTATATGGGACAGCCGTGGCCGGGGAGCTGTTTTTT. Translating gives CASSLYGTAVAGELFF.

In this sample, this clone turned up once. J is TRBJ1-1 and V is TRBV28; 8 nucleotides agree with TRBD1. This CDR3 is 14 amino acids long. Germline V gene data show CDR1 as MDHEN and CDR2 as SYDVKM. V lost 6 bases to trimming and J lost 4 bases; unmatched junction nucleotides: 7. For the CDR3, the DNA is TGTGCCAGCAGGAAGGACAGGGAGAGCACTGAAGCTTTCTTT. It codes for CASRKDRESTEAFF.

The chain carries TRBV6-5 and TRBJ2-5, with 10 nucleotides matching TRBD1. The CDR3 contains 12 residues. The germline gives CDR1 MNHEY, CDR2 SVGAGI. Trimming removed 8 bases from V and 4 bases from J; junction bases left unmatched: 1. The CDR3 loop reads CASGDRGETQYF. CDR3 DNA sequence: TGTGCCAGCGGGGACAGGGGAGAGACCCAGTACTTC.

This clone was detected only a few times. V usage is TRBV7-2 and J usage is TRBJ1-3; no clear D. The V end was cut by 0 bases, the J end by 4 bases, with 19 bases between. Per germline, CDR1 SGHTA and CDR2 FQGNSA. The CDR3 totals 18 residues. The CDR3 coding sequence is TGTGCCAGCAGCTTAGCGGATCGCGTGCCTCAGAGGGGAAACACCATATATTTT. This gives the protein CASSLADRVPQRGNTIYF.

This chain links TRBV11-3 with TRBJ2-3; 8 bases are a match to TRBD1. Losses at the gene ends were 5 bases for V and 3 bases for J; bases not matched to a gene: 7. The CDR3 contains 15 residues. Germline V CDR1 and CDR2: SGHNT, YENEEA. CDR3 residues: CASSLPGGETDTQYF. The CDR3 DNA reads as TGTGCCAGCAGCCTCCCAGGGGGCGAGACAGATACGCAGTATTTT.

Only one count was recorded for this clone. The chain is built from TRBV24-1 and TRBJ2-1; a weak D match, TRBD1 (5 bases). Between the trimmed V and J ends, which lost 0 bases and 6 bases, there was a span of 11 bases. Looked up from germline, CDR1 is KGHDR and CDR2 is SFDVKD. This CDR3 is built from 15 residues. CDR3 residues: CATSDLRMGRNEQFF. Here the CDR3 DNA reads TGTGCCACCAGTGATTTGCGGATGGGGCGCAATGAGCAGTTCTTC.

This clone came up a few times. The J gene is TRBJ2-7, the V gene TRBV4-3, with D possibly being TRBD2 (5 bases). The CDR3 runs to 15 residues. Germline V gives CDR1 LGHNA, CDR2 YSLEER. Trimming removed 0 bases at V and 0 bases at J, with 9 bases between. The CDR3 DNA is TGCGCCAGCAGCCAAGAGCGGGCCATCTCCTACGAGCAGTACTTC. Translating gives CASSQERAISYEQYF.